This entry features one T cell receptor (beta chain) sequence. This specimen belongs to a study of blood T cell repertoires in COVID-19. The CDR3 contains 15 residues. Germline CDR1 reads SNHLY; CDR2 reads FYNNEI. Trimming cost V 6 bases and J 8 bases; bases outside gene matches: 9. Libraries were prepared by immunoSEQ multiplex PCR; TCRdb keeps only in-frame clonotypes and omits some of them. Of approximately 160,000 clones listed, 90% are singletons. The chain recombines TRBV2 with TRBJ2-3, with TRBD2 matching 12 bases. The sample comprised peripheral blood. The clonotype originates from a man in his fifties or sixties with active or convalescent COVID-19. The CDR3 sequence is CASRGSSGGASTQYF. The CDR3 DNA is TGTGCCAGCAGGGGTTCTAGCGGGGGGGCGAGTACGCAGTATTTT.